Included here is one TCR beta chain sequence, with context. Its matching antigen is unknown. Among the donors, all were Caucasian adults who lived in Nashville, Tennessee. The repertoire was sequenced with immunoSEQ multiplex PCR; TCRdb's copy has only in-frame clones and lacks some. The sample gives a few hundred thousand clones, roughly 97% of which show up once; around 0.057% is in the top ten. The V gene end was trimmed by 5 bases and the J gene end by 0 bases; junction bases not matched to a gene: 3. Germline-derived CDR1 and CDR2 are MDHEN and SYDVKM. The CDR3 runs 14 residues. These data are taken from a study of shared clonotypes between healthy human individuals. Broader study findings: Naive subsets tended to show greater estimated richness than memory subsets.

The V gene is TRBV28, the J gene TRBJ1-2; TRBD1 matches at 7 bases. The sequence came from a woman aged 25 to 39 in good health. What was sequenced was naive CD4+ T cells sorted from blood. Subset specified: CD45RA+ positively selected. The CDR3 region is CASSRDSPNYGYTF. The CDR3 DNA is TGTGCCAGCAGTAGGGACAGTCCTAACTATGGCTACACCTTC.